This T cell receptor (beta chain) came from a study of T cell repertoires in cytomegalovirus infection. Overall study: Selected CMV epitopes included recently identified HLA-C-restricted ones as well as well-studied HLA-B-restricted ones. Indications of both CMV infection and matching HLA type were provided by public TCR beta signatures. Findings and caveats of the study: There were HLA-C-restricted CMV-specific TCR beta clonotypes dominating the ex vivo response.

CDR1 and CDR2 (germline): SGHTA, FQGNSA. V lost 5 bases, J lost 14 bases, and 8 bases stayed unmatched. The CDR3 is made up of 13 amino acids. This clonotype was seen only a few times. Antigen specificity is unknown. Using its own MiXCR run on the reads, TCRdb lists one record per CDR3 protein. This table has more than 300,000 distinct CDR3 sequences, about 34% appearing once. The TCR sequence derives from a human donor in good health (CMV status not recorded). Some clones in this sample may be carry-over from other donors' samples. This rearrangement joins TRBV7-2 to TRBJ1-6; TRBD1 agrees at 8 bases. The sequences come from cultured PBMCs, collected from culture after CMV antigen stimulation. CDR3 sequence (DNA): TGTGCCAGCAGCGATGGACAGGGCAGGACCCTCCACTTT. Its protein is CASSDGQGRTLHF.